This TCR beta chain is from a study of T cells in Graves' hyperthyroidism and ophthalmopathy. Overall study: It was at initial diagnosis, before any treatment, that peripheral blood was collected.

The germline V and J ends were trimmed by 3 bases and 6 bases, with 12 bases remaining between them. Germline V gives CDR1 SGHNT, CDR2 YYREEE (reference sequence). This CDR3 contains 13 residues. The TCR beta CDR3 regions underwent amplification using RNA transcripts as the source. When the TCR CDR3 underwent first-round RT-PCR, the HTBI primer set was used. TCRdb fed the multiplex PCR reads into MiXCR, producing one record per CDR3 protein. Seen here are 350,000 to 400,000 distinct CDR3 sequences, over 11% observed once, and the top ten hold roughly 11%. It was 8 to 10 ml of fresh peripheral blood that supplied the PBMCs.

The sequence was collected from an older woman with Graves' hyperthyroidism. This chain joins TRBV5-4 and TRBJ1-1; D is possibly TRBD1 (5 bases). Sequenced input: blood. The DNA of the CDR3 is TGTGCCAGCAGCTCTTGGAACAGGCCTGAAGCTTTCTTT. It encodes CASSSWNRPEAFF.